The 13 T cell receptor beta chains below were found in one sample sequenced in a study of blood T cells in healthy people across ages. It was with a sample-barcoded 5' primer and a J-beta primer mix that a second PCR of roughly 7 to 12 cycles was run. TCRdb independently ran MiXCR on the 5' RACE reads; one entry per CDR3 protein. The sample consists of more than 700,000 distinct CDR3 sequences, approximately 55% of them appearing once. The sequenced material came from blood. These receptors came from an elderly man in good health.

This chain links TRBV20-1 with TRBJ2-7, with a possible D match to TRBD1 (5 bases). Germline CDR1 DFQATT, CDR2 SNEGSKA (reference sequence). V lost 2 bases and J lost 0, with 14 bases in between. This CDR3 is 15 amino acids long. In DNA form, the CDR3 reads TGCAGTGCTAGACTCTCGACAGCCTTCTCCTACGAGCAGTACTTC. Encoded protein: CSARLSTAFSYEQYF.

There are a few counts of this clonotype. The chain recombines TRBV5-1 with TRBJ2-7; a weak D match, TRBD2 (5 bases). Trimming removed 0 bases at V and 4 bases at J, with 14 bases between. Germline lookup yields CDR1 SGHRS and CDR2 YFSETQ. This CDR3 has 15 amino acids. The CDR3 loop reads CASSLAPREPYEQYF. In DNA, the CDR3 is TGCGCCAGCAGCTTGGCCCCGAGGGAGCCTTACGAGCAGTACTTC. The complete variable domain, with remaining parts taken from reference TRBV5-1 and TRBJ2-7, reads KAGVTQTPRYLIKTRGQQVTLSCSPISGHRSVSWYQQTPGQGLQFLFEYFSETQRNKGNFPGRFSGRQFSNSRSEMNVSTLELGDSALYLCASSLAPREPYEQYFGPGTRLTVT.

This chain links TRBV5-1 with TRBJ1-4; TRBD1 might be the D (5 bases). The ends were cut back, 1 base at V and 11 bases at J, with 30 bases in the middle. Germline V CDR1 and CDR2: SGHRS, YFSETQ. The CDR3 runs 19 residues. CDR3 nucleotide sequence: TGCGCCAGCAGCTTGCAGAGGGTATCTTCCGGGGACGCCCGTGGGAAACTGTTTTTT. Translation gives CASSLQRVSSGDARGKLFF.

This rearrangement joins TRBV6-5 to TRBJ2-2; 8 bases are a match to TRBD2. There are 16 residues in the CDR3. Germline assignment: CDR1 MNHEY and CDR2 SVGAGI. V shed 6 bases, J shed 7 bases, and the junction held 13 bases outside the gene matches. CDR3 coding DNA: TGTGCCAGCAGCCCCTCCAGCGGGGGCGTGGGCGGGGAGCTGTTTTTT. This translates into CASSPSSGGVGGELFF.

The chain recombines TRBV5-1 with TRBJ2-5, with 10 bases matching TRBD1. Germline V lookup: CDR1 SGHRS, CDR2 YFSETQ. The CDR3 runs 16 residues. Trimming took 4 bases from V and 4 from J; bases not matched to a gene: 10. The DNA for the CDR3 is TGCGCCAGCAGCGAGGCCCCGACAGGGGGCAGAGAGACCCAGTACTTC. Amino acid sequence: CASSEAPTGGRETQYF.

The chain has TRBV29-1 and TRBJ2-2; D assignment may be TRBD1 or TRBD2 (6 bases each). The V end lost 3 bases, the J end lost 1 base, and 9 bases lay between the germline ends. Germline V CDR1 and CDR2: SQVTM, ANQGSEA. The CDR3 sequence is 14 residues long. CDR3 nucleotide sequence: TGCAGCGTTGATGGGGGGCTGAACACCGGGGAGCTGTTTTTT. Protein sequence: CSVDGGLNTGELFF.

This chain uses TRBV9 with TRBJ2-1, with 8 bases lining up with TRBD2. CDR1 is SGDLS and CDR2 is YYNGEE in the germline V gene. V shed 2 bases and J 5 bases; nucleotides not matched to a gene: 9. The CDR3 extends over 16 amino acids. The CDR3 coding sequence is TGTGCCAGCAGCGTCCTTAGCAGGCGGGGGGACAATGAGCAGTTCTTC. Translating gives CASSVLSRRGDNEQFF.

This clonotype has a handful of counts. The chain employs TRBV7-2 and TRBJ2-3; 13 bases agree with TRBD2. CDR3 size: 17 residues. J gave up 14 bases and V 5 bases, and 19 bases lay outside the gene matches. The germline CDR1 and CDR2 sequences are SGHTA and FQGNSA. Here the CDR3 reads CASSGGLAGARHRYAYF. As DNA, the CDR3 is TGTGCCAGCAGCGGTGGACTAGCGGGAGCCCGGCACAGATACGCGTATTTT.

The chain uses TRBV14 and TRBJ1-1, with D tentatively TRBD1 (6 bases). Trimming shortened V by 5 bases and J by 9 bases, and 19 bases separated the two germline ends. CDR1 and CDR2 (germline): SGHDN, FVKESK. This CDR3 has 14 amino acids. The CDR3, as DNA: TGTGCCAGCAGCAAGGACAGTGCGTACACCCAAGCTTTCTTT. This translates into CASSKDSAYTQAFF. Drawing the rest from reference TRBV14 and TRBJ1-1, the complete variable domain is EAGVTQFPSHSVIEKGQTVTLRCDPISGHDNLYWYRRVMGKEIKFLLHFVKESKQDESGMPNNRFLAERTGGTYSTLKVQPAELEDSGVYFCASSKDSAYTQAFFGQGTRLTVV.

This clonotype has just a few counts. CDR3 region: CASSGQPGPSYEQYF. Here the CDR3 DNA reads TGTGCCAGCAGTGGACAACCGGGACCAAGCTACGAGCAGTACTTC. The J gene is TRBJ2-7, the V gene TRBV2; TRBD1 or TRBD2 may be the D gene (5 bases each). V was shortened by 4 bases and J by 3 bases, with 16 bases between the two germline ends. Germline V CDR1 and CDR2: SNHLY, FYNNEI. CDR3 size: 15 residues.

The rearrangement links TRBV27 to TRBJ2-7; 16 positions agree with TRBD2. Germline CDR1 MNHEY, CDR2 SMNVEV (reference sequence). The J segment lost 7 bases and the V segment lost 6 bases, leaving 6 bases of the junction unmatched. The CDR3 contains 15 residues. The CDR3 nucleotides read TGTGCCAGCAGCGAAACGGGACTAGCGGGAGGGGAGCAGTACTTC. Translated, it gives CASSETGLAGGEQYF.

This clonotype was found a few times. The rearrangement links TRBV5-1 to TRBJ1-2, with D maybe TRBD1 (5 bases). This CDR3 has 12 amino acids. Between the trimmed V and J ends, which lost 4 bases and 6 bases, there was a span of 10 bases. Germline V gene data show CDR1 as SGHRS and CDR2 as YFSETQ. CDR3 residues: CASSVLGDGYTF. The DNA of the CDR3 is TGCGCCAGCAGCGTCCTAGGGGATGGCTACACCTTC.

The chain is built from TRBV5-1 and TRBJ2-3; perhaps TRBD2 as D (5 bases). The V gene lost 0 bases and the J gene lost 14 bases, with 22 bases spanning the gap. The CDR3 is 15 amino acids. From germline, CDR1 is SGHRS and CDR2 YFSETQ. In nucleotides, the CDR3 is TGCGCCAGCAGCTTGGAGGGAGACTTGATCAGATACGCGTATTTT. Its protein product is CASSLEGDLIRYAYF. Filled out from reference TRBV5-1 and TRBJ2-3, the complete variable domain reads KAGVTQTPRYLIKTRGQQVTLSCSPISGHRSVSWYQQTPGQGLQFLFEYFSETQRNKGNFPGRFSGRQFSNSRSEMNVSTLELGDSALYLCASSLEGDLIRYAYFGPGTRLTVL.